This T cell receptor (beta chain) was sequenced during a study of T cells after yellow fever vaccination. V lost 4 bases, J lost 4 bases, and 16 bases lay in between. The CDR3 is made up of 15 amino acids. Germline CDR1 is SGDLS and CDR2 is YYNGEE. This clonotype occurred many times. MiXCR was run by TCRdb on the 5' RACE reads, yielding one entry per CDR3 protein. The sample lists 150,000 or so distinct CDR3 sequences, roughly 6.7% occurring once. The chain uses TRBV9 and TRBJ2-3; D is unclear. The clonotype originates from a man younger than 40 who received the YFV17D yellow fever vaccine. The sample here was CD4+ T cells sorted from PBMCs, taken 10 days after the yellow fever booster vaccination. The chain's CDR3 is CASSPRSEHADTQYF. DNA for the CDR3: TGTGCCAGCAGCCCCCGCTCGGAGCACGCAGATACGCAGTATTTT.